The rows below give T cell receptor beta chains drawn from one sample of a study of patients and donors after allogeneic stem cell transplantation. Using its own MiXCR run on the RT-PCR reads, TCRdb lists one record per CDR3 protein. Here the sample spans about a million distinct CDR3 sequences, about 20% being singletons. The sample taken for sequencing was blood, either unsorted or a sorted T cell fraction (not recorded which). These receptors were obtained from a human donor who was either an allogeneic HSCT recipient or a stem cell or donor lymphocyte infusion donor (not recorded which). It is not recorded whose cells these are; they may come from a transplant donor. Each CDR3 is given with its conserved first and last residue. A D gene is named only where the DNA matches it firmly. Expanded clones are given a class, and other clones once, few, many or no size at all.

J: TRBJ2-3; V: TRBV20-1; D: TRBD2; size: .; DNA: TGCAGTGCTAGAGGTCCCGGGACTAGCGGGGGGAGTACAGATACGCAGTATTTT; CDR3: CSARGPGTSGGSTDTQYF
J: TRBJ2-3; V: TRBV29-1; D: .; size: few; DNA: TGCAGCGTTACTCGGACGGAAAGCACAGATACGCAGTATTTT; CDR3: CSVTRTESTDTQYF
J: TRBJ2-1; V: TRBV7-2; D: .; size: .; DNA: TGTGCCAGCAGCTTACGTCTAGCGACCAACAATGAGCAGTTCTTC; CDR3: CASSLRLATNNEQFF
J: TRBJ2-4; V: TRBV10-3; D: TRBD1; size: .; DNA: TGTGCCATCAGTGAGTATTCCCGGGACAGCCTAGCCAAAAACATTCAGTACTTC; CDR3: CAISEYSRDSLAKNIQYF
J: TRBJ2-7; V: TRBV15; D: .; size: many; DNA: TGTGCCACCAGCAGATCCCGGGGTCTCTACGAGCAGTACTTC; CDR3: CATSRSRGLYEQYF
J: TRBJ1-1; V: TRBV7-9; D: TRBD1; size: .; DNA: TGTGCCACCAAAGAGGGGGCGCGAACTGAAGCTTTCTTT; CDR3: CATKEGARTEAFF
J: TRBJ1-1; V: TRBV9; D: .; size: .; DNA: TGTGCCAGCAGCGTAGTTCAGAATGAAGCTTTCTTT; CDR3: CASSVVQNEAFF
J: TRBJ2-3; V: TRBV5-4; D: .; size: few; DNA: TGTGCCAGCAGCGTGGATAATACGCAGTATTTT; CDR3: CASSVDNTQYF
J: TRBJ2-7; V: TRBV20-1; D: TRBD1; size: .; DNA: TGCAGTGCTAGAGTACATCAGGGGGTCGGGGAGCAGTACTTC; CDR3: CSARVHQGVGEQYF
J: TRBJ2-6; V: TRBV13; D: .; size: few; DNA: TGTGCCAGCAGCTTAAGGGGTATGCCCCTTCCTGGGGCCAACGTCCTGACTTTC; CDR3: CASSLRGMPLPGANVLTF
J: TRBJ1-1; V: TRBV9; D: .; size: few; DNA: TGTGCCAGCAGCGTAGCTGGGGGGTCCAAGAACACTGAAGCTTTCTTT; CDR3: CASSVAGGSKNTEAFF
J: TRBJ2-7; V: TRBV12-3/TRBV12-4; D: .; size: few; DNA: TGTGCCAGCAGTTTAAACCCCCTTAGGGTCTGGAGGTACTTC; CDR3: CASSLNPLRVWRYF
J: TRBJ2-1; V: TRBV4-3; D: TRBD2; size: few; DNA: TGCGCCAGCAGCCAAGAACTAGCGGGGTACAATGAGCAGTTCTTC; CDR3: CASSQELAGYNEQFF
J: TRBJ2-7; V: TRBV10-3; D: TRBD2; size: .; DNA: TGTGCCATCAGTGAGTCGGGGGCTAGCGGGAGTTACGAGCAGTACTTC; CDR3: CAISESGASGSYEQYF
J: TRBJ2-7; V: TRBV20-1; D: TRBD1; size: few; DNA: TGCAGTGCTAACCGGGACAGGGTTTCCTACGAGCAGTACTTC; CDR3: CSANRDRVSYEQYF
J: TRBJ1-1; V: TRBV29-1; D: .; size: few; DNA: TGCAGCGTTGATAGCGGGGCTGAAGCTTTCTTT; CDR3: CSVDSGAEAFF
J: TRBJ2-5; V: TRBV12-3/TRBV12-4; D: TRBD2; size: few; DNA: TGTGCCAGCAGCCCCCTAGCGGGAATGATTGAGACCCAGTACTTC; CDR3: CASSPLAGMIETQYF
J: TRBJ2-1; V: TRBV12-3/TRBV12-4; D: .; size: .; DNA: TGTGCCAGCAGTTGGATGCGCAGCTCCTACAATGAGCAGTTCTTC; CDR3: CASSWMRSSYNEQFF
J: TRBJ1-1; V: TRBV5-4; D: .; size: few; DNA: TGTGCCAGCAGCATAGACACTGCAGGCACTGAAGCTTTCTTT; CDR3: CASSIDTAGTEAFF
J: TRBJ2-3; V: TRBV4-1; D: .; size: few; DNA: TGCGCCAGCAGCCCCCTCGCCCTGGGCACAGATACGCAGTATTTT; CDR3: CASSPLALGTDTQYF
J: TRBJ2-7; V: TRBV20-1; D: .; size: .; DNA: TGCAGTGCTAGACCGGGACCAACACTACTCGAGCAGTACTTC; CDR3: CSARPGPTLLEQYF
J: TRBJ2-1; V: TRBV12-3/TRBV12-4; D: TRBD2; size: few; DNA: TGTGCCAGCAGCCCCCGCCTAGCGGGGAACGATGAGCAGTTCTTC; CDR3: CASSPRLAGNDEQFF
J: TRBJ2-7; V: TRBV12-3/TRBV12-4; D: .; size: many; DNA: TGTGCCAGCAGCGCATACTACGAGCAGTACTTC; CDR3: CASSAYYEQYF
J: TRBJ1-2; V: TRBV27; D: TRBD1; size: few; DNA: TGTGCCAGCAGACCGACAGGGGCCCATGGCTACACCTTC; CDR3: CASRPTGAHGYTF
J: TRBJ2-7; V: TRBV12-3/TRBV12-4; D: .; size: .; DNA: TGTGCCAGCAGTTTAGCGCGGGGAAACGAGCAGTACTTC; CDR3: CASSLARGNEQYF
J: TRBJ1-1; V: TRBV5-1; D: .; size: .; DNA: TGCGCCAGCAGCTTGACTTTCATGAACACTGAAGCTTTCTTT; CDR3: CASSLTFMNTEAFF
J: TRBJ2-2; V: TRBV9; D: TRBD2; size: few; DNA: TGTGCCAGCAGGGGGACTAGCGGGAGGACCGGGGAGCTGTTTTTT; CDR3: CASRGTSGRTGELFF
J: TRBJ2-7; V: TRBV11-2; D: .; size: .; DNA: TGTGCCAGCAGCTCCCCCTCCGGGACCATCTCCTACGAGCAGTACTTC; CDR3: CASSSPSGTISYEQYF
J: TRBJ1-5; V: TRBV3-1; D: .; size: .; DNA: TGTGCCAGCAGCCACAACAATCAGCCCCAGCATTTT; CDR3: CASSHNNQPQHF
J: TRBJ2-2; V: TRBV6-1; D: .; size: .; DNA: TGTGCCAGCAGCCTCGGGGGACCTCCCGGGGAGCTGTTTTTT; CDR3: CASSLGGPPGELFF
J: TRBJ2-1; V: TRBV3-1; D: TRBD2; size: .; DNA: TGTGCCAGCAGCCAAGACGCTAGCGGGGGGCGGGCCTACAATGAGCAGTTCTTC; CDR3: CASSQDASGGRAYNEQFF
J: TRBJ2-4; V: TRBV5-5; D: .; size: many; DNA: TGTGCCAGCAGTTTAGGTCGACTAGCCAAAAACATTCAGTACTTC; CDR3: CASSLGRLAKNIQYF
J: TRBJ2-2; V: TRBV6-5; D: .; size: many; DNA: TGTGCCAGCAGTTACGGCCCCGGGGAGCTGTTTTTT; CDR3: CASSYGPGELFF
J: TRBJ1-2; V: TRBV12-3/TRBV12-4; D: .; size: few; DNA: TGTGCCAGCAGTCCGTTAGTATCTAACTATGGCTACACCTTC; CDR3: CASSPLVSNYGYTF
J: TRBJ2-1; V: TRBV19; D: .; size: few; DNA: TGTGCCAGTAGTCCAAGAGGGGTCCGGGGACTCTACAATGAGCAGTTCTTC; CDR3: CASSPRGVRGLYNEQFF
J: TRBJ2-7; V: TRBV5-1; D: .; size: few; DNA: TGCGCCAGCAGGCGTCAGGACTCCTACGAGCAGTACTTC; CDR3: CASRRQDSYEQYF
J: TRBJ2-4; V: TRBV4-3; D: TRBD1; size: .; DNA: TGCGCCAGCAGCCAAGATAGGATAGGGGGCCAAAACATTCAGTACTTC; CDR3: CASSQDRIGGQNIQYF
J: TRBJ2-7; V: TRBV6-1; D: TRBD1; size: many; DNA: TGTGCCAGCAGTACGACGACAGGGAACTACGAGCAGTACTTC; CDR3: CASSTTTGNYEQYF
J: TRBJ1-4; V: TRBV20-1; D: .; size: .; DNA: TGCAGTGCTTTAGATGCAACTAATGAAAAACTGTTTTTT; CDR3: CSALDATNEKLFF
J: TRBJ2-2; V: TRBV20-1; D: TRBD2; size: .; DNA: TGCAGTGCTAGACTAGCGGAAACGAACACCGGGGAGCTGTTTTTT; CDR3: CSARLAETNTGELFF
J: TRBJ1-2; V: TRBV7-2; D: .; size: .; DNA: TGTGCCAGCAGCCGACGGAGGGGTCACTATGGCTACACCTTC; CDR3: CASSRRRGHYGYTF
J: TRBJ1-1; V: TRBV12-3/TRBV12-4; D: TRBD1; size: .; DNA: TGTGCCAGCACCCCGCGATTGACAGGGGGCAGAGGGGGCACTGAAGCTTTCTTT; CDR3: CASTPRLTGGRGGTEAFF
J: TRBJ2-7; V: TRBV27; D: .; size: .; DNA: TGTGCCAGCAGTTTAAGAGGGGGGCCTACCTACGAGCAGTACTTC; CDR3: CASSLRGGPTYEQYF
J: TRBJ2-1; V: TRBV5-1; D: .; size: few; DNA: TGCGCCAGCAGGGAAGTCCGGGACGTATACAATGAGCAGTTCTTC; CDR3: CASREVRDVYNEQFF
J: TRBJ2-1; V: TRBV27; D: TRBD2; size: .; DNA: TGTGCCAGCAGTTTATCCCGCGGGGGGATGTTCTTC; CDR3: CASSLSRGGMFF
J: TRBJ1-5; V: TRBV7-9; D: .; size: few; DNA: TGTGCCAGCAGCCCGTCGGTTTATAGCAATCAGCCCCAGCATTTT; CDR3: CASSPSVYSNQPQHF
J: TRBJ2-7; V: TRBV25-1; D: .; size: .; DNA: TGTGCCGCGCAAGGACCCTACGAGCAGTACTTC; CDR3: CAAQGPYEQYF
J: TRBJ2-1; V: TRBV2; D: TRBD2; size: few; DNA: TGTGCCAGCAGCGTAGCGGGGGTCTACAATGAGCAGTTCTTC; CDR3: CASSVAGVYNEQFF
J: TRBJ2-2; V: TRBV6-1; D: TRBD1; size: few; DNA: TGTGCCAGCAGTACACGACAGGGGACCGGGGAGCTGTTTTTT; CDR3: CASSTRQGTGELFF
J: TRBJ1-5; V: TRBV20-1; D: .; size: many; DNA: TGCAGTGCTAGAGATCAGGGCCAGCCCCAGCATTTT; CDR3: CSARDQGQPQHF
J: TRBJ1-5; V: TRBV12-3/TRBV12-4; D: TRBD1; size: few; DNA: TGTGCCAGCAGCTCCCAGGGGGCAGGCTACCTTCAGCCCCAGCATTTT; CDR3: CASSSQGAGYLQPQHF
J: TRBJ2-6; V: TRBV20-1; D: .; size: .; DNA: TGCAGTGCTAGATCGGGGAACGTGGGCAACGTCCTGACTTTC; CDR3: CSARSGNVGNVLTF
J: TRBJ2-5; V: TRBV3-1; D: .; size: .; DNA: TGTGCCAGCAGCCATAGCAGGGAGACCCAGTACTTC; CDR3: CASSHSRETQYF